This T cell receptor (beta chain) was obtained from a study of blood T cells in healthy people across ages. Per the germline V gene, CDR1 is GTSNPN and CDR2 is SVGIG (reference sequence). V gave up 0 bases and J gave up 3 bases, with 17 bases separating them. This CDR3 spans 16 amino acids. Alongside a J-beta primer mix, a sample-barcoded 5' primer served in a second PCR lasting about 6 to 12 cycles. One entry per CDR3 protein, called by TCRdb with MiXCR from the 5' RACE reads. Of about 1,500,000 distinct CDR3 sequences in the sample, about 30% were seen once. The sequence was obtained from a young woman in good health. The source material was blood. V is TRBV30 and J is TRBJ1-1, with TRBD1 as a possible D gene (6 bases). CDR3 DNA sequence: TGTGCCTGGAGTGTCTCAGGGACAAAGGGGGACACTGAAGCTTTCTTT. As protein: CAWSVSGTKGDTEAFF.